The 22 T cell receptor beta chains below come from one sample, sequenced in a study of beta chain features in type 1 diabetes. Findings of the study overall: Moderate but significant shortening of TCRB CDR3s was recorded in all four CD4+ subsets from Type 1 diabetes patients.

TCRB transcripts that were expressed got sequenced, as all of the isolated RNA had been reverse transcribed. Assay: immunoSEQ multiplex PCR; the TCRdb copy retains only in-frame clones and omits some. The repertoire holds around 300,000 clones, with 15% as singletons. What these receptors recognize is not known. Sequencing was performed on naive CD4+ T cells from blood. The receptors come from a man between 18 and 29 years old with type 1 diabetes.

This clone has only a few counts. The chain joins TRBV30 to TRBJ2-7, with TRBD1 matching over 9 bases. With V trimmed by 5 bases and J by 2 bases, 4 bases remained unmatched. Looked up from germline, CDR1 is GTSNPN and CDR2 is SVGIG (reference sequence). This CDR3 spans 13 amino acids. The CDR3 here is CAWGTGNTYEQYF. The CDR3 nucleotides are TGTGCCTGGGGGACAGGGAACACCTACGAGCAGTACTTC.

This sequence joins TRBV11-2 and TRBJ1-1, with 7 bases fitting TRBD1. The CDR3 loop spans 14 amino acids. V shed 1 base, J shed 4 bases, and the junction held 3 bases outside the gene matches. Germline V gene data show CDR1 as SGHAT and CDR2 as FQNNGV. The CDR3 here is CASSLAPGGTEAFF. The CDR3 DNA sequence: TGTGCCAGCAGCTTAGCCCCAGGGGGCACTGAAGCTTTCTTT.

This chain joins TRBV5-1 and TRBJ2-7; unclear D gene. Germline loops: CDR1 SGHRS, CDR2 YFSETQ. V gave up 2 bases and J gave up 3 bases, with 12 bases separating them. CDR3 length: 14 residues. The CDR3 region is CASSLSRNGYEQYF. CDR3 sequence (DNA): TGCGCCAGCAGCTTATCCAGGAACGGCTACGAGCAGTACTTC.

This chain connects TRBV7-9 to TRBJ2-3, with TRBD1 matching over 7 bases. The CDR3 spans 15 residues. CDR1 and CDR2 (germline): SEHNR, FQNEAQ (reference sequence). V was clipped by 4 bases and J by 1 base; unmatched bases: 5. CDR3 sequence: CASSSADRGTDTQYF. DNA of the CDR3: TGTGCCAGCAGCTCAGCCGACAGGGGCACAGATACGCAGTATTTT.

This clone was seen a few times. The chain links TRBV28 to TRBJ2-7; D is uncertain. Trimming stripped 7 bases from V and 1 base from J, with 11 bases between. The CDR3 is 13 residues long. Germline CDR1 reads MDHEN; CDR2 reads SYDVKM. The CDR3 is CASIAHGSYEQYF. The CDR3 region has the DNA TGTGCCAGCATCGCCCACGGGTCCTACGAGCAGTACTTC.

The sample holds a few counts of this clone. This chain connects TRBV29-1 to TRBJ2-5; D call uncertain. Trimming shortened V by 4 bases and J by 1 base, and 10 bases separated the two germline ends. Germline CDR1 and CDR2: SQVTM and ANQGSEA. This CDR3 is built from 13 residues. The CDR3 DNA sequence: TGCAGCGTTGGGTTTAAGCTCCAAGAGACCCAGTACTTC. Residues: CSVGFKLQETQYF.

This chain joins TRBV28 and TRBJ1-6; D unresolved. The CDR3 sequence is 19 residues long. Germline loops: CDR1 MDHEN, CDR2 SYDVKM. Trimming removed 4 bases from V and 0 bases from J, with 19 bases in between. For the CDR3, the DNA is TGTGCCAGCAGTTCTGAGGAGCCTACACTCCGCTCCTATAATTCACCCCTCCACTTT. It encodes CASSSEEPTLRSYNSPLHF.

The CDR3 spells CASSSPPMGGTAFTDTQYF. The CDR3 DNA reads TGTGCCAGCAGCTCCCCGCCCATGGGGGGGACCGCCTTCACAGATACGCAGTATTTT. V is TRBV7-9 and J is TRBJ2-3; 7 bases are a match to TRBD2. This CDR3 has 19 residues. The germline V gene encodes CDR1 SEHNR and CDR2 FQNEAQ (reference sequence). Trimming took 4 bases from V and 2 from J; bases not matched to a gene: 18.

The chain recombines TRBV25-1 with TRBJ2-7; D is uncertain. Germline lookup yields CDR1 MGHDK and CDR2 SYGVNS. V lost 3 bases and J 5 bases, leaving 8 bases between the germline ends. The CDR3 has 12 residues. The CDR3 DNA reads as TGTGCCAGCAGTGACCAATTCCACGAGCAGTACTTC. Protein: CASSDQFHEQYF.

This clone turned up a few times. This chain uses TRBV5-1 with TRBJ1-3, with D tentatively TRBD1 (6 bases). The germline CDR1 and CDR2 sequences are SGHRS and YFSETQ. Trimming removed 4 bases from V and 0 bases from J, with 14 bases in between. This CDR3 is built from 16 residues. The CDR3 nucleotides are TGCGCCAGCAGCGCGGCACCGACAGGCTCTGGAAACACCATATATTTT. The encoded protein is CASSAAPTGSGNTIYF.

This chain uses TRBV30 with TRBJ1-4; TRBD1 agrees at 11 bases. V shed 3 bases, J shed 8 bases, and the junction held 5 bases outside the gene matches. Germline-derived CDR1 and CDR2 are GTSNPN and SVGIG (reference sequence). This CDR3 comprises 14 residues. The CDR3 loop reads CAWRDRGLGEKLFF. DNA for the CDR3: TGTGCCTGGAGGGACAGGGGGCTAGGAGAAAAACTGTTTTTT.

This clone was detected a few times. This chain links TRBV28 with TRBJ2-7; TRBD1 is a possible D gene (5 bases). Germline assignment: CDR1 MDHEN and CDR2 SYDVKM. This CDR3 is 11 amino acids long. Trimming took 5 bases from V and 9 from J, leaving 11 bases between them. The CDR3 region has the DNA TGTGCCAGCAGTCAAGACAGCCCGCAGTACTTC. Protein: CASSQDSPQYF.

There are a few counts of this clone. The V and J genes are TRBV7-2 and TRBJ1-1; tentatively, D is TRBD1 (6 bases). The length of the CDR3 is 16 residues. V was clipped by 5 bases and J by 4 bases, with 20 bases between them. In germline, CDR1 is SGHTA, CDR2 FQGNSA. CDR3 sequence: CASSKNRDTTATEAFF. The DNA for the CDR3 is TGTGCCAGCAGCAAAAACCGGGACACCACTGCCACTGAAGCTTTCTTT.

The chain couples TRBV5-6 to TRBJ1-3; D uncertain. Trimming took 0 bases from V and 1 from J, leaving 8 bases between them. The CDR3 covers 15 residues. Germline lookup yields CDR1 SGHDT and CDR2 YYEEEE. The CDR3 reads CASSLVTLSGNTIYF. CDR3 DNA: TGTGCCAGCAGCTTGGTCACGCTATCTGGAAACACCATATATTTT. The entire variable domain, with the rest obtained from reference TRBV5-6 and TRBJ1-3, is as follows: DAGVTQSPTHLIKTRGQQVTLRCSPKSGHDTVSWYQQALGQGPQFIFQYYEEEERQRGNFPDRFSGHQFPNYSSELNVNALLLGDSALYLCASSLVTLSGNTIYFGEGSWLTVV.

This clone has just a few counts. The V gene is TRBV30, the J gene TRBJ1-2; TRBD1 agrees at 9 bases. Germline values: CDR1 GTSNPN, CDR2 SVGIG (reference sequence). J gave up 4 bases and V 2 bases, and 2 bases lay outside the gene matches. The CDR3 length is 13 residues. CDR3 protein: CAWSPDRGYGYTF. In nucleotides, the CDR3 is TGTGCCTGGAGTCCGGACAGGGGCTATGGCTACACCTTC.

J is TRBJ2-1 and V is TRBV12-2; the table assigns TRBD1, which was not confirmed against the DNA. TRBV12-2 corresponds to a pseudogene. The CDR3 has 17 residues. The CDR3 is CASRKMDRTRPYNEQFF. The CDR3 nucleotides are TGTGCAAGTCGCAAAATGGACAGGACGCGGCCCTACAATGAGCAGTTCTTC.

This chain connects TRBV28 to TRBJ2-3, with 8 bases aligning to TRBD2. The V and J ends lost 11 bases and 4 bases, in that order; junction bases with no gene match: 11. The germline gives CDR1 MDHEN, CDR2 SYDVKM. The CDR3 is 14 amino acids. CDR3 loop: CAGQSGGRPDTQYF. The CDR3, as DNA: TGTGCCGGCCAAAGCGGGGGCCGACCAGATACGCAGTATTTT. Full variable domain (outside the CDR3, taken from reference TRBV28 and TRBJ2-3): DVKVTQSSRYLVKRTGEKVFLECVQDMDHENMFWYRQDPGLGLRLIYFSYDVKMKEKGDIPEGYSVSREKKERFSLILESASTNQTSMYLCAGQSGGRPDTQYFGPGTRLTVL.

This clone has a handful of counts. The chain links TRBV5-6 to TRBJ1-1, with a possible D match to TRBD1 (6 bases). The CDR3 has 13 amino acids. V lost 2 bases, J lost 7 bases, and 12 bases lay in between. Germline CDR1 and CDR2: SGHDT and YYEEEE. The CDR3 loop reads CASSFSTGFEAFF. CDR3 in DNA: TGTGCCAGCAGCTTCAGTACAGGGTTTGAAGCTTTCTTT. Based on the CDR3 plus reference TRBV5-6 and TRBJ1-1, the full variable domain is DAGVTQSPTHLIKTRGQQVTLRCSPKSGHDTVSWYQQALGQGPQFIFQYYEEEERQRGNFPDRFSGHQFPNYSSELNVNALLLGDSALYLCASSFSTGFEAFFGQGTRLTVV.

This clone appeared a few times. The rearrangement uses TRBV4-3 and TRBJ1-2, with D possibly matching TRBD1 (6 bases). The CDR3 loop spans 15 amino acids. V was cut by 1 base and J by 2 bases, with 11 bases left in between. CDR1 is LGHNA and CDR2 is YSLEER in the germline V gene. The CDR3 coding sequence is TGCGCCAGCAGCCAAGTAAACAGGGCGAACTATGGCTACACCTTC. Translated, it gives CASSQVNRANYGYTF.

The chain is built from TRBV7-8 and TRBJ1-2, with TRBD1 matching 7 bases. V was clipped by 5 bases and J by 8 bases; unmatched bases: 11. CDR1 SGHVS and CDR2 FQNEAQ come from the germline V gene. CDR3 length: 14 residues. DNA for the CDR3: TGTGCCAGCAGCCAGAACAGGGGATCTAGGGGCTACACCTTC. It codes for CASSQNRGSRGYTF.

This clone was found a few times. The chain couples TRBV18 to TRBJ1-2; 8 nucleotides line up with TRBD1. The junction had 7 bases not matched to a gene; V was cut back by 0 bases and J by 4 bases. The CDR3 extends over 16 amino acids. In germline, CDR1 is KGHSH, CDR2 LQKENI. The CDR3 loop is CASSPPTRDRSYGYTF. CDR3 DNA sequence: TGTGCCAGCTCACCACCGACACGGGACAGGTCCTATGGCTACACCTTC.

The V call is TRBV30, the J call TRBJ2-3; 10 bases are a match to TRBD2. After removal of 3 bases from V and 0 bases from J, the junction contained 0 bases not matched to a gene. This CDR3 has 14 residues. In germline, CDR1 is GTSNPN, CDR2 SVGIG (reference sequence). The CDR3 sequence: CAWRLAGSTDTQYF. CDR3 sequence (DNA): TGTGCCTGGAGACTAGCGGGGAGCACAGATACGCAGTATTTT. The whole variable domain, remainder taken from reference TRBV30 and TRBJ2-3, is SQTIHQWPATLVQPVGSPLSLECTVEGTSNPNLYWYRQAAGRGLQLLFYSVGIGQISSEVPQNLSASRPQDRQFILSSKKLLLSDSGFYLCAWRLAGSTDTQYFGPGTRLTVL.